This TCR beta chain stems from a study of OX40 agonist ivuxolimab in advanced cancers. For the study at large: A male proportion of under 90% was recorded, with mean age about 54 years and range roughly 23 to 79. Study-level results: Clones of CD4+ and CD8+ blood T cells grew by week 6 at doses of 0.1 to 3.0 mg/kg. Patients who responded partially at 0.1-3.0 mg/kg showed clonal expansion ranking among the lowest.

V was clipped by 5 bases and J by 0 bases; unmatched bases: 5. The CDR3 consists of 15 residues. The germline CDR1 and CDR2 sequences are LNHDA and SQIVND (reference sequence). Generated by immunoSEQ multiplex PCR, the TCRdb table keeps only in-frame clones and is missing some. The sample holds about 73,000 clones; 80% to 90% are singletons and the top ten take approximately 11%. Patients with a history of autoimmune disease or on systemic immunosuppression were excluded. With regard to this clone: What it recognizes is unknown.

The TCR originated in an adult with an advanced solid tumor such as melanoma, head and neck, liver or kidney cancer. Here the sequenced sample was CD4+ or CD8+ T cells sorted from blood, taken in a trial of the OX40 agonist ivuxolimab. The V and J genes are TRBV19 and TRBJ2-5; 8 positions agree with TRBD1. The CDR3 nucleotides are TGTGCCAGTAGTTCAGGGGGCCTGTACCAAGAGACCCAGTACTTC. Its protein product is CASSSGGLYQETQYF. The full variable domain, its missing parts supplied by reference TRBV19 and TRBJ2-5, is DGGITQSPKYLFRKEGQNVTLSCEQNLNHDAMYWYRQDPGQGLRLIYYSQIVNDFQKGDIAEGYSVSREKKESFPLTVTSAQKNPTAFYLCASSSGGLYQETQYFGPGTRLLVL.